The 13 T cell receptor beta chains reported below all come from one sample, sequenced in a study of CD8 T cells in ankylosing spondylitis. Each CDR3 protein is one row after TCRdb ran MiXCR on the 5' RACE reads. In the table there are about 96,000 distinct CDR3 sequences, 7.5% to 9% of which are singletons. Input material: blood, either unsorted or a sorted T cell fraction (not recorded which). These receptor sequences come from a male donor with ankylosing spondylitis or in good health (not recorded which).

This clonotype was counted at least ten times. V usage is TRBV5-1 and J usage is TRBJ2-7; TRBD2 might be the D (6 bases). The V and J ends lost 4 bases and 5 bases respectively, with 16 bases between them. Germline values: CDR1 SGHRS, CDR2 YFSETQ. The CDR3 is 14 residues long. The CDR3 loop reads CASSLLTSSNEQYF. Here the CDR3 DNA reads TGCGCCAGCAGCCTTCTGACTAGTTCCAACGAGCAGTACTTC.

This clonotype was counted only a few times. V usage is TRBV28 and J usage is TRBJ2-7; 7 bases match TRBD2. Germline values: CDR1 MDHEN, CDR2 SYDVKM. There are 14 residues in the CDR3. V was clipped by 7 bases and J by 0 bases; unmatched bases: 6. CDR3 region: CASIGTKSSYEQYF. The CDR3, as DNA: TGTGCCAGCATCGGGACTAAAAGCTCCTACGAGCAGTACTTC.

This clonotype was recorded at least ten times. The CDR3 DNA is TGCGCCAGCAGCACCGGACAGGGGCAGGGGATCACAGATACGCAGTATTTT. Amino acid sequence: CASSTGQGQGITDTQYF. This rearrangement joins TRBV5-1 to TRBJ2-3; the match to TRBD1 covers 9 bases. J gave up 2 bases and V 4 bases, and 11 bases lay outside the gene matches. The CDR3 consists of 17 residues. Germline V gene data show CDR1 as SGHRS and CDR2 as YFSETQ.

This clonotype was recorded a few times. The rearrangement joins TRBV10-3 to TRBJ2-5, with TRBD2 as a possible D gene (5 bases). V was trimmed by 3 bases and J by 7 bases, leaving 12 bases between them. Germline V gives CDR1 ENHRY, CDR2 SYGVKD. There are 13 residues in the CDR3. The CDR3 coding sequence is TGTGCCATCAGTGATGGGAGCCCCGGGACCCAGTACTTC. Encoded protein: CAISDGSPGTQYF.

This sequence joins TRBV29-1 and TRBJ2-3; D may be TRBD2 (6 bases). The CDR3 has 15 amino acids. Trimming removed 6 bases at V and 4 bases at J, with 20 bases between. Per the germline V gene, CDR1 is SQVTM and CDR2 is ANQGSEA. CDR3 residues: CSVGPRLVFPDTQYF. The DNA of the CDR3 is TGCAGCGTCGGACCCCGACTAGTGTTTCCAGATACGCAGTATTTT.

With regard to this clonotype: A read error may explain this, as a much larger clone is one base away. The DNA for the CDR3 is TGTGCCAGCAGCTTACAAGGGTCTTCGCGGGACACCGGGGAGCTGTTTTTT. As protein: CASSLQGSSRDTGELFF. This sequence joins TRBV7-9 and TRBJ2-2; D perhaps matches TRBD2 (5 bases). The V gene's germline CDR1 is SEHNR and CDR2 FQNEAQ (reference sequence). The CDR3 covers 17 residues. Between the trimmed V and J ends, which lost 2 bases and 3 bases, there was a span of 16 bases.

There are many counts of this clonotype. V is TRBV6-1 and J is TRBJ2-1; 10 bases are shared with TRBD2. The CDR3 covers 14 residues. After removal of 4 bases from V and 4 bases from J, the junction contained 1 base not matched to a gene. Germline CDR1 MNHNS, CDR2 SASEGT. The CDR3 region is CASSVAGGYNEQFF. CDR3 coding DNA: TGTGCCAGCAGTGTAGCGGGGGGTTACAATGAGCAGTTCTTC.

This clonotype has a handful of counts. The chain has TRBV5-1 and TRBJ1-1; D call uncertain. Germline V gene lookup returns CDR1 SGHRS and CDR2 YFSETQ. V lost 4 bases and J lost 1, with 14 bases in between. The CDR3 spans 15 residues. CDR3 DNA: TGCGCCAGCAGCGTGGACGGCTCCAGGAACACTGAAGCTTTCTTT. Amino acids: CASSVDGSRNTEAFF.

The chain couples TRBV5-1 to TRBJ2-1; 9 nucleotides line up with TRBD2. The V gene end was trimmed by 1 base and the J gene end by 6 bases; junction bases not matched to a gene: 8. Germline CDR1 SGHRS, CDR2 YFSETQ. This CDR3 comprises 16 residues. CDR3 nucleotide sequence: TGCGCCAGCAGCTTGAATGGCGGGGGGGCCACCAATGAGCAGTTCTTC. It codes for CASSLNGGGATNEQFF.

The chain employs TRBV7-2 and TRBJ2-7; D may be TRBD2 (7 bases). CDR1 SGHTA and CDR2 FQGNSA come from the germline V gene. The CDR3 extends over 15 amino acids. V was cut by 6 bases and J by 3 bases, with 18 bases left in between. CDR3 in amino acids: CASSLGGAGGYEQYF. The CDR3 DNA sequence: TGTGCCAGCAGTTTGGGGGGGGCTGGGGGCTACGAGCAGTACTTC. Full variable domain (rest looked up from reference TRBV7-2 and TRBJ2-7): GAGVSQSPSNKVTEKGKDVELRCDPISGHTALYWYRQSLGQGLEFLIYFQGNSAPDKSGLPSDRFSAERTGGSVSTLTIQRTQQEDSAVYLCASSLGGAGGYEQYFGPGTRLTVT.

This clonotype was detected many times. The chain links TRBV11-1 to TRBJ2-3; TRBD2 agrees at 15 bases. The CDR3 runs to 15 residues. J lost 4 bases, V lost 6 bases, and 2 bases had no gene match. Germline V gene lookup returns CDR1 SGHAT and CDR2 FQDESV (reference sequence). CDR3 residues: CASRGTSGGSDTQYF. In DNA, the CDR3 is TGTGCCAGCAGAGGGACTAGCGGGGGGTCAGATACGCAGTATTTT.

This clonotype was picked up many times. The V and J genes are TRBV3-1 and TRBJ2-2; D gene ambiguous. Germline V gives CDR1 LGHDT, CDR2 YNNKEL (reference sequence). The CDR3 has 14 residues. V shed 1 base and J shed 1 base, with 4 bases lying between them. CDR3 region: CASSQAVNTGELFF. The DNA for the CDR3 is TGTGCCAGCAGCCAAGCGGTGAACACCGGGGAGCTGTTTTTT.

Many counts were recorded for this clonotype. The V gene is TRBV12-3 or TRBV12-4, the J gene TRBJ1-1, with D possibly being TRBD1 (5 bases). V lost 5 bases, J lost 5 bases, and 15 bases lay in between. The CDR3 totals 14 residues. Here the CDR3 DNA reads TGTGCCAGCAGTCCCCAGGGTGTAAGGACTGAAGCTTTCTTT. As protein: CASSPQGVRTEAFF.